This T cell receptor (beta chain) was sequenced during a study of CD8 T cells in Susac syndrome. Per germline, CDR1 DFQATT and CDR2 SNEGSKA (reference sequence). CDR3 size: 13 residues. V lost 6 bases to trimming and J lost 4 bases, with 15 bases between them. Healthy donors were controls matched for age and sex. Reverse transcription of roughly 0.5 to 1 ug RNA was performed with random hexamers. Multiplex immunoSEQ PCR targeted 54 Vbeta and 13 Jbeta TCR beta segments. Each CDR3 protein gets one entry after TCRdb re-called the immunoSEQ multiplex PCR reads with MiXCR. The sample holds about 190,000 distinct CDR3 sequences, roughly 96% seen once.

The TCR comes from a human donor in good health. This chain connects TRBV20-1 to TRBJ2-5, with D possibly being TRBD1 or TRBD2 (5 bases each). The source material was CD4+ T cells from PBMCs. As DNA, the CDR3 is TGCAGTGCCCCATCATCTGGGGGAGAGACCCAGTACTTC. This encodes CSAPSSGGETQYF.